A selection of T cell receptor beta chains follows, all from one sample in a study of T cell repertoires in cytomegalovirus infection. Which antigens these TCRs recognize remains unknown. TCRdb passed the reads through MiXCR, listing each CDR3 protein once. The top ten clones hold approximately 19% of a sample with over 250,000 distinct CDR3 sequences, under 25% of them seen once. Sequences were derived from cultured PBMCs, sampled from culture after CMV antigen stimulation. These receptors were obtained from a human donor in good health (CMV status not recorded). Some clones in this sample may be carry-over from other donors' samples. The CDR3 runs from the conserved cysteine through the conserved F or W. A D gene is named only where the DNA matches it firmly. The size field is filled for only some rows; it gives once, few, many or a size class.

V gene: TRBV6-6; J gene: TRBJ1-4; clone size: few; D gene: NA; CDR3 DNA: TGTGCCAGCGGAGAACGAGGTTCAACTAATGAAAAACTGTTTTTT; CDR3 protein: CASGERGSTNEKLFF
V gene: TRBV28; J gene: TRBJ2-2; clone size: NA; D gene: TRBD2; CDR3 DNA: TGTGCCAGCAGTACCCTGCGGGAGGGCACCGGGGAGCTGTTTTTT; CDR3 protein: CASSTLREGTGELFF
V gene: TRBV7-6; J gene: TRBJ1-1; clone size: NA; D gene: NA; CDR3 DNA: TGTGCCAGCAGTCGAGGAGGGAACCCTGAAGCTTTCTTT; CDR3 protein: CASSRGGNPEAFF
V gene: TRBV9; J gene: TRBJ1-3; clone size: few; D gene: TRBD1; CDR3 DNA: TGTGCCAGCAGCGTAGGGGACAGGACACCCTTTGGGAACACCATATATTTT; CDR3 protein: CASSVGDRTPFGNTIYF
V gene: TRBV29-1; J gene: TRBJ2-1; clone size: once; D gene: NA; CDR3 DNA: TGCACCAGTTTTGTCCTCGAAAGGGTCTTC; CDR3 protein: CTSFVLERVF
V gene: TRBV27; J gene: TRBJ1-1; clone size: NA; D gene: NA; CDR3 DNA: TGTGCCAGCAGTTTTTCTGGCGGCAGGGAAGCTTTCTTT; CDR3 protein: CASSFSGGREAFF
V gene: TRBV7-2; J gene: TRBJ1-1; clone size: many; D gene: NA; CDR3 DNA: TGTGCCAGCAGCTTATTAGCGGAAGCTTTCTTT; CDR3 protein: CASSLLAEAFF
V gene: TRBV19; J gene: TRBJ2-1; clone size: NA; D gene: TRBD2; CDR3 DNA: TGTGCCAGTAGCCACTCGGGAGGGGCGAATGAGCAGTTCTTC; CDR3 protein: CASSHSGGANEQFF
V gene: TRBV28; J gene: TRBJ2-7; clone size: NA; D gene: NA; CDR3 DNA: TGTGCCAGCAGCACGCCTAGCTACGAGCAGTACTTC; CDR3 protein: CASSTPSYEQYF
V gene: TRBV7-2; J gene: TRBJ1-3; clone size: many; D gene: NA; CDR3 DNA: TGTGCCAGCAGCACGTCTCCTGGAAACACCATATATTTT; CDR3 protein: CASSTSPGNTIYF
V gene: TRBV6-1; J gene: TRBJ2-7; clone size: many; D gene: NA; CDR3 DNA: TGTGCCAGCAGTCTACAGGGTGTCTACGAGCAGTACTTC; CDR3 protein: CASSLQGVYEQYF